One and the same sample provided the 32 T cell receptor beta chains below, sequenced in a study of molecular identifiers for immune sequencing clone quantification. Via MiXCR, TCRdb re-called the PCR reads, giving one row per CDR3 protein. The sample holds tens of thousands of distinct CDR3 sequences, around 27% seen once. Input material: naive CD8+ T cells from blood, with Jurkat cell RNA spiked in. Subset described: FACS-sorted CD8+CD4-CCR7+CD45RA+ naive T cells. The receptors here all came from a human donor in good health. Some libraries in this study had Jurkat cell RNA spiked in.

The CDR3 sequence is CASSYPRTSGGVYTDTQYF. The CDR3 DNA reads TGTGCCAGCAGCTACCCACGGACTAGCGGGGGGGTATACACAGATACGCAGTATTTT. V and J are TRBV7-9 and TRBJ2-3; 15 nucleotides agree with TRBD2. Germline V gives CDR1 SEHNR, CDR2 FQNEAQ (reference sequence). The CDR3 covers 19 residues. The V gene end was trimmed by 4 bases and the J gene end by 2 bases; junction bases not matched to a gene: 10.

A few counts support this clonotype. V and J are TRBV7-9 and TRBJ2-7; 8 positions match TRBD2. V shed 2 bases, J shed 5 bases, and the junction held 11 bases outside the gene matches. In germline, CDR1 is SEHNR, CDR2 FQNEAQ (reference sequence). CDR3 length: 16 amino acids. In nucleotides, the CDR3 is TGTGCCAGCAGCTTATTCACTAGCGGAGTGGGGGACGAGCAGTACTTC. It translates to CASSLFTSGVGDEQYF.

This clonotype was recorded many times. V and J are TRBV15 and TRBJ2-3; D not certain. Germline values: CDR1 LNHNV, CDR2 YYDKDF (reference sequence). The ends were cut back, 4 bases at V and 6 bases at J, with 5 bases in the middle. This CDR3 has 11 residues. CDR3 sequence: CATSNRDTQYF. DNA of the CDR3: TGTGCCACCAGCAACCGGGATACGCAGTATTTT.

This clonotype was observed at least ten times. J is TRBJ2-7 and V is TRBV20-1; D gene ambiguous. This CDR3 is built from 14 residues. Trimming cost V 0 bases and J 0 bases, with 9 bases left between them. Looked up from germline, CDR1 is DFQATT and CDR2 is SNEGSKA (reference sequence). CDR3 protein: CSARDGESSYEQYF. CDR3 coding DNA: TGCAGTGCTAGAGATGGTGAGAGCTCCTACGAGCAGTACTTC.

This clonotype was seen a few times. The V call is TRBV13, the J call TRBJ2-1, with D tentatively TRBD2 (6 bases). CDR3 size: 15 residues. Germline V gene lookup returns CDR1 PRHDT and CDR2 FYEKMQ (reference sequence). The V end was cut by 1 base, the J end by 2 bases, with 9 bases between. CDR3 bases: TGTGCCAGCAGCTTAGTCACTAGCCCCTACAATGAGCAGTTCTTC. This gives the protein CASSLVTSPYNEQFF.

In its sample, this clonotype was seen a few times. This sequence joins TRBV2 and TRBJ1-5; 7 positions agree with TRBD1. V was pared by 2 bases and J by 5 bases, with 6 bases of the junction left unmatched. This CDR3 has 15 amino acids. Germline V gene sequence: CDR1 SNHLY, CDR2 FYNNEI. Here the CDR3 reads CASSESAGGDQPQHF. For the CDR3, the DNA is TGTGCCAGCAGTGAATCGGCAGGGGGGGATCAGCCCCAGCATTTT.

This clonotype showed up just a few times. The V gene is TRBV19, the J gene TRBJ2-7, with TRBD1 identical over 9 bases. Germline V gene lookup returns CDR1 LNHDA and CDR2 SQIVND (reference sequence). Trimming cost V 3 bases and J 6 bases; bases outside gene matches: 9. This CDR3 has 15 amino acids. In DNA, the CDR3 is TGTGCCAGTAGTATTGGCTACAGGGGGCTTGGCGAGCAGTACTTC. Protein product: CASSIGYRGLGEQYF.

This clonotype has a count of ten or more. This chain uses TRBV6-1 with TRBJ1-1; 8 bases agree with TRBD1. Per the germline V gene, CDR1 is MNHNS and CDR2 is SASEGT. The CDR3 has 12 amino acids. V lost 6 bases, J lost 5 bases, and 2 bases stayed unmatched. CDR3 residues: CASRRQGTEAFF. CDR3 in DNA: TGTGCCAGCAGACGACAGGGGACTGAAGCTTTCTTT.

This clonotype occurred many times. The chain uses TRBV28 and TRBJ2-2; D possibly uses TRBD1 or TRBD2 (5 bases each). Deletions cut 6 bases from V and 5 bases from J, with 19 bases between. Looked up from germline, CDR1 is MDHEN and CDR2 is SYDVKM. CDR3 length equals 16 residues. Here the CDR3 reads CASSPGPWDGTGELFF. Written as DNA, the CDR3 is TGTGCCAGCAGCCCGGGACCGTGGGACGGTACCGGGGAGCTGTTTTTT.

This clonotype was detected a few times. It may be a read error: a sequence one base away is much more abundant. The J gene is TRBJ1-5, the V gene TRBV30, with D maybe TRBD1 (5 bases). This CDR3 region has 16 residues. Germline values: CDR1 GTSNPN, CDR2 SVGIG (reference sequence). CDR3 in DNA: TGTGCCTGGAGGCCATTGGGGGGGGATTTCAATCTGCCCCAGCATTTT. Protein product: CAWRPLGGDFNLPQHF.

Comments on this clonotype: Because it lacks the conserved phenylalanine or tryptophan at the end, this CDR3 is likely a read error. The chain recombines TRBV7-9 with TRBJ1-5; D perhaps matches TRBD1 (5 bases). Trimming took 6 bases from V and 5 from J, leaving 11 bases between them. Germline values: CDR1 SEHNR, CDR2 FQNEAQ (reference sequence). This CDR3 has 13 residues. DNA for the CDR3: TGTGCCAGCAGTTCGGTGGGGGATCAGCCCCAGCATTCT. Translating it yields CASSSVGDQPQHS.

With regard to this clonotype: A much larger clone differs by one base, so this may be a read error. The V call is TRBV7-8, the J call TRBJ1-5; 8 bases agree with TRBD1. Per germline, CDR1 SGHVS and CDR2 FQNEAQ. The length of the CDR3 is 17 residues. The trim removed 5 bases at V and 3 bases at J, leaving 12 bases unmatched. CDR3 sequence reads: CASSIIQGQVYNQPQHF. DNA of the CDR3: TGTGCCAGCAGCATAATTCAGGGACAGGTGTACAATCAGCCCCAGCATTTT.

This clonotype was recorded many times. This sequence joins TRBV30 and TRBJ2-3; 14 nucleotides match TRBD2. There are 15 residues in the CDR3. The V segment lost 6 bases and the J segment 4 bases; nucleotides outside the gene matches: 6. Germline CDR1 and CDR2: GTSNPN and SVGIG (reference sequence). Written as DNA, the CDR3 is TGTGCCTGTCTGGGACTAGCGGGGGTCGCAGATACGCAGTATTTT. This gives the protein CACLGLAGVADTQYF.

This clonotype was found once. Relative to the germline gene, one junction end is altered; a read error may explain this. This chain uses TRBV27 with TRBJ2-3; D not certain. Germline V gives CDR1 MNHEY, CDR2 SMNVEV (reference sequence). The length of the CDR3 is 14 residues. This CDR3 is CASGPQSYTATQYF. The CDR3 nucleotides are TGTGCCAGCGGCCCTCAGAGTTACACAGCTACGCAGTATTTT.

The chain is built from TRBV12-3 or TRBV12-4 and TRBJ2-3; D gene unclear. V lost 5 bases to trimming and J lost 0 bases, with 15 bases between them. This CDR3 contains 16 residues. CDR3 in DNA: TGTGCCAGCAGTGCCCCCCGTGAAATGAGCACAGATACGCAGTATTTT. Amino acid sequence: CASSAPREMSTDTQYF.

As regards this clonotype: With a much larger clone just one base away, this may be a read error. The CDR3 DNA sequence: TGCAGCGTTGAGACGGGCAGAGACTATGGCTACACCTTC. It encodes CSVETGRDYGYTF. The V gene is TRBV29-1, the J gene TRBJ1-2; D unclear. V lost 3 bases and J 3 bases, leaving 11 bases between the germline ends. There are 13 residues in the CDR3. CDR1 is SQVTM and CDR2 is ANQGSEA in the germline V gene.

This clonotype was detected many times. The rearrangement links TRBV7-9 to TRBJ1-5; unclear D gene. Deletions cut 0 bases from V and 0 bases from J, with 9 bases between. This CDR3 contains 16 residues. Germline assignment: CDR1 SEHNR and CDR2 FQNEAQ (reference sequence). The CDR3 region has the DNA TGTGCCAGCAGCTTAGCGGTTTCAGATAGCAATCAGCCCCAGCATTTT. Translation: CASSLAVSDSNQPQHF. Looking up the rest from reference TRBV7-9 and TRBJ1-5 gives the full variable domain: DTGVSQNPRHKITKRGQNVTFRCDPISEHNRLYWYRQTLGQGPEFLTYFQNEAQLEKSRLLSDRFSAERPKGSFSTLEIQRTEQGDSAMYLCASSLAVSDSNQPQHFGDGTRLSIL.

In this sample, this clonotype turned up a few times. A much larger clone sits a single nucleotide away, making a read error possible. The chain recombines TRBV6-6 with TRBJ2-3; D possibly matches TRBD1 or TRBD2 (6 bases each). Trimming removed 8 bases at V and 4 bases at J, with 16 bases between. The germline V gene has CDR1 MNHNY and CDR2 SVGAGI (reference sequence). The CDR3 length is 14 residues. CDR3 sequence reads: CASDRGVGADTQYF. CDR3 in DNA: TGTGCCAGCGATAGGGGGGTGGGGGCAGATACGCAGTATTTT.

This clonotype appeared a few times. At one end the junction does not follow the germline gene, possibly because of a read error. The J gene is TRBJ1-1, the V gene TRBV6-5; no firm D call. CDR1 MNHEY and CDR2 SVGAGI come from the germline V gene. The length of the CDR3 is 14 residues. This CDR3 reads CASTIYQGNTEALF. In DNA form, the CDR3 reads TGTGCCAGTACGATCTACCAAGGAAACACTGAAGCTCTCTTT.

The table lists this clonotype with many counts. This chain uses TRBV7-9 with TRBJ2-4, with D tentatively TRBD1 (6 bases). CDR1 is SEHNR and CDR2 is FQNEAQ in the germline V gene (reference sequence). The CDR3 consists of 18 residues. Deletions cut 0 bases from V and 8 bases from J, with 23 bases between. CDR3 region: CASSLAPGVNKRRDIQYF. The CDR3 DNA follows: TGTGCCAGCAGCTTAGCTCCAGGGGTCAACAAAAGGAGAGACATTCAGTACTTC.

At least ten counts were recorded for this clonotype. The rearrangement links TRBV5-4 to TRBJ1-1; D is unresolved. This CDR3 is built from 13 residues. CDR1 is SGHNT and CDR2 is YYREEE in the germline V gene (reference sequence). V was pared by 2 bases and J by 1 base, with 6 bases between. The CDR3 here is CASSFSENTEAFF. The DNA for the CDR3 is TGTGCCAGCAGCTTTTCGGAGAACACTGAAGCTTTCTTT. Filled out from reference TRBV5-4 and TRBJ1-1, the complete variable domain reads ETGVTQSPTHLIKTRGQQVTLRCSSQSGHNTVSWYQQALGQGPQFIFQYYREEENGRGNFPPRFSGLQFPNYSSELNVNALELDDSALYLCASSFSENTEAFFGQGTRLTVV.

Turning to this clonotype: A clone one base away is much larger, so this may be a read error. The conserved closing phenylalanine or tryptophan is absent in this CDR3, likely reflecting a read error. The CDR3 sequence: CASSPGQALYGYTV. The CDR3 DNA follows: TGTGCCAGCAGCCCCGGGCAGGCTCTCTATGGCTACACCGTC. This chain links TRBV11-2 with TRBJ1-2; D remains unclear. CDR3 length: 14 residues. V lost 5 bases and J 4 bases, leaving 14 bases between the germline ends. Germline loops: CDR1 SGHAT, CDR2 FQNNGV.

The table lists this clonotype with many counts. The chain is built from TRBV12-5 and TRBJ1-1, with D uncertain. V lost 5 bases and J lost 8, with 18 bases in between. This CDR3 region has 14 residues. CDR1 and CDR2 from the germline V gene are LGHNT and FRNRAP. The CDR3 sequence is CASGPSLKFDEAFF. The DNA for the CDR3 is TGTGCTAGTGGTCCGTCCCTTAAGTTTGACGAAGCTTTCTTT.

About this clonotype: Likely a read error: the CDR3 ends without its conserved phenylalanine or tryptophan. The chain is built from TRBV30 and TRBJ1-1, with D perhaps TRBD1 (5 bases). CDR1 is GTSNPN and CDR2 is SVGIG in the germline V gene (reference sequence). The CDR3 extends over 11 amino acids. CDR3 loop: CAEGLSGEAFL. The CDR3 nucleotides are TGTGCAGAGGGACTTTCCGGGGAAGCTTTCCTT.

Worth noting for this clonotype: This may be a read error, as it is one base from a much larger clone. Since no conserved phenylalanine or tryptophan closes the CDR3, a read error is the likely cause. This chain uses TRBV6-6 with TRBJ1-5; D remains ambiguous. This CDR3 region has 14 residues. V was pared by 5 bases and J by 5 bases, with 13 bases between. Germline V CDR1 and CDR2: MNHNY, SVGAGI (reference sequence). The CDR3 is CASSPSSWYQPQHV. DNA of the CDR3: TGTGCCAGCAGTCCCTCGAGCTGGTATCAGCCCCAGCATGTT.

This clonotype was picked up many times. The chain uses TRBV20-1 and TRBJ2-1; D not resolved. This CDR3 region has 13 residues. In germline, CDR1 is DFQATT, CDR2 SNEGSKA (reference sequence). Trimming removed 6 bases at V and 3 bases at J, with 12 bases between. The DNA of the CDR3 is TGCAGTGCCACGGGTCACGTCTACAATGAGCAGTTCTTC. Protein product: CSATGHVYNEQFF.

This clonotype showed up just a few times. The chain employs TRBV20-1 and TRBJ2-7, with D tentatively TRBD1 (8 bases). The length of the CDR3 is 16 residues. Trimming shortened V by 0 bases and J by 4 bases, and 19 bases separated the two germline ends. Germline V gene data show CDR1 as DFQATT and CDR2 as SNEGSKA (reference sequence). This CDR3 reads CSAREGGVDRGYEQYF. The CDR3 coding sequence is TGCAGTGCTAGAGAGGGGGGGGTTGACAGGGGTTACGAGCAGTACTTC.

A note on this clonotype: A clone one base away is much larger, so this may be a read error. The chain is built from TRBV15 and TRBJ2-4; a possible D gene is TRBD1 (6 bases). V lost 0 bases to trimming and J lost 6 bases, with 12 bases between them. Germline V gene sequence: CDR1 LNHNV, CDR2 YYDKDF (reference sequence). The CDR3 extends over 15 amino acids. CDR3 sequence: CATSREAGDINIQYF. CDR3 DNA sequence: TGTGCCACCAGCAGAGAGGCAGGGGACATAAACATTCAGTACTTC.

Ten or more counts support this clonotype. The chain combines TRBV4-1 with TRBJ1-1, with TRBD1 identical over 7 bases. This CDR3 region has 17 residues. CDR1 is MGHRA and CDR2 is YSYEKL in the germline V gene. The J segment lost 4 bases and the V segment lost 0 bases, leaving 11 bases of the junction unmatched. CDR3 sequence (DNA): TGCGCCAGCAGCCAAGAACCGCAGGGGGTTGGGTTCACTGAAGCTTTCTTT. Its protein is CASSQEPQGVGFTEAFF.

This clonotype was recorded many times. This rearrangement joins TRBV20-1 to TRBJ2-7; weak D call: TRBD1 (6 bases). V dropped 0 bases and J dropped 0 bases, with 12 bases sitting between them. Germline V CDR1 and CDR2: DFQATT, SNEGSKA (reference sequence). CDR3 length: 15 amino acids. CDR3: CSAREFGTSSYEQYF. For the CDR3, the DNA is TGCAGTGCTAGAGAATTCGGGACAAGCTCCTACGAGCAGTACTTC.

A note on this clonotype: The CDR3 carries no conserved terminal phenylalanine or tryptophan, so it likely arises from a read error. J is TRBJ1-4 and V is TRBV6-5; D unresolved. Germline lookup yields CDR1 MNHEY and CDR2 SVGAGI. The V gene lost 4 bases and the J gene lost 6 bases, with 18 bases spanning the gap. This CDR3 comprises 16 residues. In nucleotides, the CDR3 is TGTGCCAGCAGTTTAATTCTTGGGTCGGGTGATGAAAAACTGTTTTCT. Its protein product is CASSLILGSGDEKLFS.

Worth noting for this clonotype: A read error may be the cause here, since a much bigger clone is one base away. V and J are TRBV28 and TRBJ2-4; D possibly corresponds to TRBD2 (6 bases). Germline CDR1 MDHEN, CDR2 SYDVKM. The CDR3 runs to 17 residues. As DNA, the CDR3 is TGTGCCAGCAGTTTCTTCTCGGGAGTATCGGCCAAAAAGATTCAGTACTTC. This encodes CASSFFSGVSAKKIQYF.